The 28 T cell receptor beta chains below were found in one sample sequenced in a study of blood T cells in healthy people across ages. Using a J-beta primer mix together with a sample-barcoded 5' primer, a second PCR was run for roughly 7 to 11 cycles. TCRdb redid the calling of the 5' RACE reads with MiXCR, one entry per CDR3 protein. The sample shows some 710,000 distinct CDR3 sequences, 46% of them seen only once. Sequenced material: blood. The receptors shown here come from an older man in good health.

In this sample, this clonotype turned up a few times. The chain combines TRBV5-1 with TRBJ1-1, with D unclear. The germline V gene has CDR1 SGHRS and CDR2 YFSETQ. This CDR3 is 13 amino acids long. V was pared by 2 bases and J by 0 bases, with 5 bases between. The DNA of the CDR3 is TGCGCCAGCAGCTTAGAATTGAACACTGAAGCTTTCTTT. Amino acid sequence: CASSLELNTEAFF. Complete variable domain (other parts from reference TRBV5-1 and TRBJ1-1): KAGVTQTPRYLIKTRGQQVTLSCSPISGHRSVSWYQQTPGQGLQFLFEYFSETQRNKGNFPGRFSGRQFSNSRSEMNVSTLELGDSALYLCASSLELNTEAFFGQGTRLTVV.

The V gene is TRBV12-3 or TRBV12-4, the J gene TRBJ1-2, with D perhaps matching TRBD1 (6 bases). The CDR3 loop spans 14 amino acids. The V and J ends lost 3 bases and 8 bases respectively, with 16 bases between them. The CDR3 DNA follows: TGTGCCAGCAGTTTCAGTTCAGGGGACCACGGCTACACCTTC. This codes for CASSFSSGDHGYTF.

This clonotype was picked up a small number of times. This sequence joins TRBV29-1 and TRBJ2-7; D might be TRBD1 (6 bases). This CDR3 comprises 14 residues. From germline, CDR1 is SQVTM and CDR2 ANQGSEA. Trimming stripped 4 bases from V and 2 bases from J, with 15 bases between. The CDR3 loop reads CSVVEQGFTYEQYF. The CDR3 DNA is TGCAGCGTTGTTGAACAGGGTTTTACCTACGAGCAGTACTTC.

The gene calls are TRBV11-2 and TRBJ2-3; 9 bases map to TRBD2. V was pared by 4 bases and J by 2 bases, with 4 bases of the junction left unmatched. Germline V lookup: CDR1 SGHAT, CDR2 FQNNGV. The CDR3 is 15 residues long. DNA for the CDR3: TGTGCCAGCAGCTACGAGCGGGGGGCCACAGATACGCAGTATTTT. Protein sequence: CASSYERGATDTQYF.

This clonotype was counted many times. The chain couples TRBV9 to TRBJ2-7; 8 nucleotides align to TRBD1. CDR3 size: 15 residues. Trimming cost V 4 bases and J 1 base; bases outside gene matches: 7. In germline, CDR1 is SGDLS, CDR2 YYNGEE. CDR3 protein: CASSPQGDSSYEQYF. CDR3 nucleotide sequence: TGTGCCAGCAGCCCACAGGGGGACAGTTCCTACGAGCAGTACTTC. The full variable domain, in which reference TRBV9 and TRBJ2-7 provide the parts outside the CDR3, is DSGVTQTPKHLITATGQRVTLRCSPRSGDLSVYWYQQSLDQGLQFLIQYYNGEERAKGNILERFSAQQFPDLHSELNLSSLELGDSALYFCASSPQGDSSYEQYFGPGTRLTVT.

This clonotype appeared a few times. The chain combines TRBV7-8 with TRBJ1-2; no clear D gene. From germline, CDR1 is SGHVS and CDR2 FQNEAQ. This CDR3 is 14 amino acids long. Trimming removed 2 bases from V and 6 bases from J, with 13 bases in between. The CDR3 coding sequence is TGTGCCAGCAGCTTAATCAACTGGAACAATGGCTACACCTTC. As protein: CASSLINWNNGYTF.

The CDR3 DNA follows: TGTGCCAGCAGCCCTACTGGTGACCGGGGAGCTTTCTTT. It specifies CASSPTGDRGAFF. The V gene is TRBV7-2, the J gene TRBJ1-1; D gene ambiguous. V was shortened by 5 bases and J by 10 bases, with 17 bases between the two germline ends. Germline CDR1 is SGHTA and CDR2 is FQGNSA. The CDR3 loop spans 13 amino acids.

The CDR3 coding sequence is TGCAGCGTCAGCGGGAGGGTTTCCTACGAGCAGTACTTC. Translating gives CSVSGRVSYEQYF. The rearrangement uses TRBV20-1 and TRBJ2-7; TRBD2 aligns across 10 bases. The CDR3 contains 13 residues. Germline assignment: CDR1 DFQATT and CDR2 SNEGSKA (reference sequence).

The V and J genes are TRBV14 and TRBJ2-5; no firm D call. The V gene lost 2 bases and the J gene lost 11 bases, with 12 bases spanning the gap. The CDR3 runs 12 residues. From germline, CDR1 is SGHDN and CDR2 FVKESK. The CDR3 region is CASSQWQYGQYF. In DNA, the CDR3 is TGTGCCAGCAGCCAATGGCAGTATGGGCAGTACTTC.

The V and J genes are TRBV4-2 and TRBJ2-5; no clear D. V was clipped by 0 bases and J by 5 bases, with 10 bases between them. The CDR3 is 14 residues long. Germline values: CDR1 LGHNA, CDR2 YNFKEQ. CDR3 loop: CASSQEVRLETQYF. CDR3 coding DNA: TGTGCCAGCAGCCAAGAAGTTCGACTCGAGACCCAGTACTTC.

This clonotype was picked up one time. The chain carries TRBV7-9 and TRBJ2-5, with TRBD2 as a possible D gene (5 bases). Germline values: CDR1 SEHNR, CDR2 FQNEAQ (reference sequence). The V end lost 0 bases, the J end lost 11 bases, and 16 bases lay between the germline ends. There are 14 residues in the CDR3. The CDR3 spells CASSLAFGGGEQYF. The CDR3 DNA reads TGTGCCAGCAGCTTAGCCTTTGGAGGTGGTGAGCAGTACTTC.

This clonotype was seen many times. The chain uses TRBV28 and TRBJ2-1; no reliable D call. Germline V gene lookup returns CDR1 MDHEN and CDR2 SYDVKM. V was clipped by 2 bases and J by 4 bases, with 12 bases between them. The CDR3 extends over 15 amino acids. The CDR3 loop reads CASSLTQAAYNEQFF. The CDR3 region has the DNA TGTGCCAGCAGTTTAACTCAGGCCGCATACAATGAGCAGTTCTTC.

The table lists this clonotype with a few counts. This chain connects TRBV7-2 to TRBJ2-7; 10 bases align to TRBD1. The J segment lost 2 bases and the V segment lost 5 bases, leaving 6 bases of the junction unmatched. Germline loops: CDR1 SGHTA, CDR2 FQGNSA. The CDR3 totals 15 residues. The CDR3 DNA reads as TGTGCCAGCAGCGCCGGGACAGGGGACCCCTACGAGCAGTACTTC. This codes for CASSAGTGDPYEQYF.

Turning to this clonotype: A junction boundary mismatches the germline segment, possibly from a read error. The chain recombines TRBV10-1 with TRBJ1-1, with D unclear. Germline CDR1 is WNHNN and CDR2 is SYGVQD (reference sequence). This CDR3 has 16 residues. As DNA, the CDR3 is TGCGCCAGCAGTGAAGGGCAGTACCTTATGAACACTGAAACTTTCTTT. It specifies CASSEGQYLMNTETFF.

The rearrangement uses TRBV12-3 or TRBV12-4 and TRBJ2-1; D is undetermined. The CDR3 length is 14 residues. The V and J ends lost 3 bases and 8 bases respectively, with 14 bases between them. CDR3 in amino acids: CASSFAAGGHEQFF. The CDR3 DNA reads as TGTGCCAGCAGTTTCGCGGCAGGTGGGCATGAGCAGTTCTTC.

The rearrangement links TRBV11-3 to TRBJ1-1; 8 nucleotides match TRBD1. The CDR3 contains 15 residues. Germline CDR1 and CDR2: SGHNT and YENEEA. V shed 5 bases, J shed 1 base, and the junction held 6 bases outside the gene matches. This CDR3 reads CASSRRQGPNTEAFF. The DNA for the CDR3 is TGTGCCAGCAGCCGAAGACAGGGGCCGAACACTGAAGCTTTCTTT.

The chain combines TRBV29-1 with TRBJ2-7; possible D gene TRBD1, 5 bases. Germline V CDR1 and CDR2: SQVTM, ANQGSEA. The CDR3 runs to 11 residues. V gave up 7 bases and J gave up 4 bases, with 11 bases separating them. CDR3 loop: CSAEQEYEQYF. The CDR3 DNA reads as TGCAGCGCCGAACAGGAATACGAGCAGTACTTC.

The rearrangement links TRBV7-3 to TRBJ2-3, with no clear D. The germline V gene encodes CDR1 SGHTA and CDR2 FQGTGA. The CDR3 runs 14 residues. Trimming removed 1 base at V and 0 bases at J, with 5 bases between. The CDR3 DNA is TGTGCCAGCAGCTTAATGGCTAGCACAGATACGCAGTATTTT. Translated: CASSLMASTDTQYF.

The chain uses TRBV20-1 and TRBJ2-1, with 14 nucleotides matching TRBD2. This CDR3 is 15 amino acids long. V was clipped by 5 bases and J by 7 bases; unmatched bases: 7. Germline V gives CDR1 DFQATT, CDR2 SNEGSKA (reference sequence). The CDR3 protein is CSALSGTSGSNEQFF. The CDR3 bases are TGCAGTGCTTTGTCCGGGACTAGCGGGAGTAATGAGCAGTTCTTC.

V usage is TRBV7-9 and J usage is TRBJ1-6, with D hard to call. The CDR3 is made up of 14 amino acids. From germline, CDR1 is SEHNR and CDR2 FQNEAQ (reference sequence). The V end lost 5 bases, the J end lost 8 bases, and 13 bases lay between the germline ends. The CDR3: CASSVMGSDSPLHF. The CDR3 nucleotides are TGTGCCAGCAGCGTAATGGGTTCGGATTCACCCCTCCACTTT. The whole variable domain, filled in from reference TRBV7-9 and TRBJ1-6, reads DTGVSQNPRHKITKRGQNVTFRCDPISEHNRLYWYRQTLGQGPEFLTYFQNEAQLEKSRLLSDRFSAERPKGSFSTLEIQRTEQGDSAMYLCASSVMGSDSPLHFGNGTRLTVT.

This clonotype was seen only a few times. CDR3 DNA: TGTGCCAGCAGTGCCATCGGGCTAGCGGGAGACATTACGCAGTATTTT. Amino acids: CASSAIGLAGDITQYF. The chain employs TRBV2 and TRBJ2-3, with 10 bases that match TRBD2. V was pared by 4 bases and J by 8 bases, with 12 bases of the junction left unmatched. The CDR3 is 16 residues long. Germline V lookup: CDR1 SNHLY, CDR2 FYNNEI.

This sequence joins TRBV20-1 and TRBJ2-7; 7 positions agree with TRBD2. The germline CDR1 and CDR2 sequences are DFQATT and SNEGSKA (reference sequence). Trimming cost V 0 bases and J 2 bases; bases outside gene matches: 10. The CDR3 consists of 16 residues. CDR3 protein: CSARDLAGTMAYEQYF. CDR3 coding DNA: TGCAGTGCTAGAGATCTGGCCGGGACTATGGCCTACGAGCAGTACTTC.

This chain links TRBV5-6 with TRBJ2-3; D is unclear. V lost 2 bases and J 1 base, leaving 8 bases between the germline ends. CDR1 is SGHDT and CDR2 is YYEEEE in the germline V gene. There are 14 residues in the CDR3. The CDR3 spells CASSFRPGTDTQYF. As DNA, the CDR3 is TGTGCCAGCAGCTTCCGTCCAGGCACAGATACGCAGTATTTT.

This chain joins TRBV4-1 and TRBJ2-3; no reliable D call. Germline values: CDR1 MGHRA, CDR2 YSYEKL. The CDR3 contains 17 residues. The V and J ends lost 0 bases and 5 bases respectively, with 18 bases between them. CDR3 coding DNA: TGCGCCAGCAGCCAAGATCCTGCCCCTACGCTTGGAGATACGCAGTATTTT. As protein: CASSQDPAPTLGDTQYF.

Written as DNA, the CDR3 is TGTGCCATCAGACTAGCGGGGGGCTCTGGGGCCAACGTCCTGACTTTC. It encodes CAIRLAGGSGANVLTF. This chain connects TRBV10-3 to TRBJ2-6; 12 bases are a match to TRBD2. Per germline, CDR1 ENHRY and CDR2 SYGVKD. CDR3 length: 16 amino acids. Unmatched junction bases numbered 0, after V lost 6 bases and J lost 0 bases.

Points on this clonotype: Given a much more abundant clone one base away, this may be a read error. This sequence joins TRBV12-3 or TRBV12-4 and TRBJ2-7; D not resolved. CDR3 length equals 14 residues. CDR3 nucleotide sequence: TGTGCCGGCAGTTTAGAGATGGACTCCTACGAGCAGTACTTC. It translates to CAGSLEMDSYEQYF.

The V and J genes are TRBV4-1 and TRBJ1-2; the D is unclear. From germline, CDR1 is MGHRA and CDR2 YSYEKL. V lost 4 bases and J 8 bases, leaving 17 bases between the germline ends. The CDR3 runs 14 residues. CDR3 protein: CASSLAEDGRGYTF. DNA for the CDR3: TGCGCCAGCAGCCTTGCAGAGGACGGCCGGGGCTACACCTTC.

This sequence joins TRBV15 and TRBJ2-5; weak D call: TRBD1 (5 bases). The V and J ends lost 8 bases and 4 bases respectively, with 11 bases between them. The germline V gene has CDR1 LNHNV and CDR2 YYDKDF (reference sequence). The CDR3 totals 12 residues. The CDR3: CATSLQGETQYF. In DNA form, the CDR3 reads TGTGCCACCTCTTTGCAGGGAGAGACCCAGTACTTC.